The present entry profiles one T cell receptor (beta chain) with its context. Original processing methods: How many nucleated cells were present was estimated from reference gene primer amplification. This table comes from immunoSEQ multiplex PCR, and its TCRdb copy is limited to in-frame clones, with some not included. Clonal size and the V and J genes are those of that table, whereas D and trimming came from the DNA. The sample records approximately 310,000 clones, 85% being singletons. With 6 bases clipped from V and 2 bases from J, the junction kept 4 bases outside the gene matches. Germline loops: CDR1 MDHEN, CDR2 SYDVKM. This CDR3 is 14 amino acids long. In terms of age and location, participants ranged from roughly 18 to 90 years and lived in approximately 26 US areas. The data were obtained in a study of blood T cell repertoires in COVID-19. Across the whole study: Both acute and convalescent COVID-19 samples were obtained from the United States, Italy and Spain. PBMCs, B-cell-depleted T cells, or T cells provided the cDNA or gDNA that made up the material.

The sample comprised PBMCs or T cells enriched from blood (not recorded which). The J gene is TRBJ1-5, the V gene TRBV28; TRBD1 agrees at 7 bases. The sequence was collected from a woman between 25 and 40 years old who had been exposed to COVID-19. In DNA, the CDR3 is TGTGCCAGCAGGTTCACAGGGGGCAATCAGCCCCAGCATTTT. Encoded protein: CASRFTGGNQPQHF.